The clone carrying this TCR beta chain was counted a few times. Its cognate antigen is unknown. TCRdb redid the calling of the 5' RACE reads with MiXCR, one entry per CDR3 protein. Of approximately 340,000 distinct CDR3 sequences in the sample, 10% to 15% were seen once. Unmatched junction bases numbered 2, after V lost 3 bases and J lost 1 base. This CDR3 is built from 17 residues. Germline CDR1 and CDR2: KGHDR and SFDVKD. These data are taken from a study of T-cell memory formation after mild COVID-19. Study overall: In these data, TCR clusters were largely donor specific. Study results and caveats: While clones contracting from day 15 to 85 were balanced between CD4 and CD8, later expanders leaned CD4+. Contracting CD4+ clones sat mainly in CM and EM; CD8+ in EMRA. Several responding clones turned up in pre-infection memory, indicating that cross-reactive memory may have taken part.

Sample: PBMCs or a T cell subset sorted from them (not recorded which). The genes are TRBV24-1 and TRBJ2-3, with 14 bases lining up with TRBD2. This clonotype originated in a man aged 18-30 years who had mild COVID-19 (a few samples of this study predate the infection). Cell type and time point are not known. In nucleotides, the CDR3 is TGTGCCACCAGTGATCCGGGACTAGCGGGGGGCACAGATACGCAGTATTTT. This codes for CATSDPGLAGGTDTQYF.